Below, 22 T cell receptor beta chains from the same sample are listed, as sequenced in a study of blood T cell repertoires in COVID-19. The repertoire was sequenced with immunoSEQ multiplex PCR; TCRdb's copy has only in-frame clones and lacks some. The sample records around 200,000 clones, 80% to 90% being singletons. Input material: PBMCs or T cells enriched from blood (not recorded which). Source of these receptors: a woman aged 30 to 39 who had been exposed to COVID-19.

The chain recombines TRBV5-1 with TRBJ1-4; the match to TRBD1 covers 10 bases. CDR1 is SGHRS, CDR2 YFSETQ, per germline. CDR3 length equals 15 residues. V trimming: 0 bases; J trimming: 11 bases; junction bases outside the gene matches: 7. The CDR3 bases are TGCGCCAGCAGCTTGGGGGACAGGGGAAGTCCTAAACTGTTTTTT. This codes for CASSLGDRGSPKLFF.

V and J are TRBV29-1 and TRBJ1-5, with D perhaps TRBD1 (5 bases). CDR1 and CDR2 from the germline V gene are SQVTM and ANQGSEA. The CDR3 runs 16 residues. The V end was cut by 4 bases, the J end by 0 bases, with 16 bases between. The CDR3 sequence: CSVVPPPTDSNQPQHF. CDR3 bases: TGCAGCGTTGTTCCGCCCCCGACAGATAGCAATCAGCCCCAGCATTTT.

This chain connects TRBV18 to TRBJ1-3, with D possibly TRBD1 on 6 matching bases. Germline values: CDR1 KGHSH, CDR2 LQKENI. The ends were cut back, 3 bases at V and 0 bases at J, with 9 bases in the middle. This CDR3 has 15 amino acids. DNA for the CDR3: TGTGCCAGCTCACCCGGGACAACCTCTGGAAACACCATATATTTT. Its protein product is CASSPGTTSGNTIYF.

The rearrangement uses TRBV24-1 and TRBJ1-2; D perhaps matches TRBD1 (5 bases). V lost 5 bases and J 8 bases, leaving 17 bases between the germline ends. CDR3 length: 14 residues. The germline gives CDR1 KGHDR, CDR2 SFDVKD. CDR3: CATSGSREAIGYTF. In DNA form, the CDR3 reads TGTGCCACCAGTGGCTCCAGGGAGGCCATCGGCTACACCTTC.

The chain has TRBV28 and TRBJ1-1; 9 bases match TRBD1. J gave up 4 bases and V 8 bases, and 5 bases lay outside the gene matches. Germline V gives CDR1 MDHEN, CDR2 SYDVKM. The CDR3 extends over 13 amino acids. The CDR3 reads CASGWDRATEAFF. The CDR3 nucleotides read TGTGCCAGCGGCTGGGACAGGGCCACTGAAGCTTTCTTT.

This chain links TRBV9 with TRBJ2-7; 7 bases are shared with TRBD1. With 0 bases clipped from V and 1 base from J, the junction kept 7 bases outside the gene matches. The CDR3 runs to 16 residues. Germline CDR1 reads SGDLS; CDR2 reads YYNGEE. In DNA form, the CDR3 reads TGTGCCAGCAGCGTAGGGGTGGGGGACAGTTCCTACGAGCAGTACTTC. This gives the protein CASSVGVGDSSYEQYF.

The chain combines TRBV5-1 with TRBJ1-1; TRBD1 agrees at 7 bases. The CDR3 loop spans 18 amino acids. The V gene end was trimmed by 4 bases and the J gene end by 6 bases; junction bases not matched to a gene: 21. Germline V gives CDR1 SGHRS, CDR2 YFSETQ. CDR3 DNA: TGCGCCAGCAGCATCCTGCCGGGACAGAACGGGGGAAACGCTGAAGCTTTCTTT. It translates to CASSILPGQNGGNAEAFF.

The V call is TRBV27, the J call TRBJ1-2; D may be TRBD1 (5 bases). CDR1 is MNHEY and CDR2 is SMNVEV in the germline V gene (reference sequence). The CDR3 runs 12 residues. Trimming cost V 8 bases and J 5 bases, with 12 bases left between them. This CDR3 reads CASRGTGYGYTF. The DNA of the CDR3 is TGTGCCAGCCGGGGGACCGGATATGGCTACACCTTC.

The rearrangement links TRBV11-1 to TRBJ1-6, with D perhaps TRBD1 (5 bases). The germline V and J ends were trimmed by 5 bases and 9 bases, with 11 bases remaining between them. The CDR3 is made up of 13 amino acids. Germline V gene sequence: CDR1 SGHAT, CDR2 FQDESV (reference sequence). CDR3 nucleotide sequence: TGTGCCAGCAGCCTAGACAGTAGTTCACCCCTCCACTTT. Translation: CASSLDSSSPLHF.

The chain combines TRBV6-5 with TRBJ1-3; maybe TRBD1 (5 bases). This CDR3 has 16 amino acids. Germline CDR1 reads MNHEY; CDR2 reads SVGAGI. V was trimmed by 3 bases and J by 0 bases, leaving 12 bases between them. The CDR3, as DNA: TGTGCCAGCAGTTATGGCAGGGCGAGCTCTGGAAACACCATATATTTT. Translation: CASSYGRASSGNTIYF.

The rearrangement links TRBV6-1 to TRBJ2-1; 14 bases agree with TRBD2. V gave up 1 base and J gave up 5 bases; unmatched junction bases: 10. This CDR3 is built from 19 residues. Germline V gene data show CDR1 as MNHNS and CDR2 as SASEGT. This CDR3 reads CASSEGLAGGKFWNNEQFF. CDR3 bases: TGTGCCAGCAGTGAAGGACTAGCGGGGGGGAAATTTTGGAACAATGAGCAGTTCTTC.

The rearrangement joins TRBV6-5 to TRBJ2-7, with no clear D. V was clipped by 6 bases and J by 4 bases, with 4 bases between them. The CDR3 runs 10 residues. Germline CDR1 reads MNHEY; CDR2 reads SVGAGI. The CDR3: CASRLYEQYF. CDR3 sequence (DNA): TGTGCCAGCAGGTTATACGAGCAGTACTTC.

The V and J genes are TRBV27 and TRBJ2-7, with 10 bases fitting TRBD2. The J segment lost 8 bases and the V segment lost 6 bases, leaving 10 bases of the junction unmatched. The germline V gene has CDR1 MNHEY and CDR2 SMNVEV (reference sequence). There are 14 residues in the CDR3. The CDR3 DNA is TGTGCCAGCAGGCTAGCGGGGGCCCGGGGGAAGCAGTACTTC. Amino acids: CASRLAGARGKQYF.

CDR3: CASSLGGGGSGEQYF. CDR3 sequence (DNA): TGCGCCAGCAGCTTGGGGGGCGGGGGCTCTGGAGAGCAGTACTTC. The V call is TRBV5-1, the J call TRBJ2-7; D might be TRBD2 (7 bases). Per germline, CDR1 SGHRS and CDR2 YFSETQ. The CDR3 has 15 amino acids. V lost 0 bases and J 7 bases, leaving 17 bases between the germline ends.

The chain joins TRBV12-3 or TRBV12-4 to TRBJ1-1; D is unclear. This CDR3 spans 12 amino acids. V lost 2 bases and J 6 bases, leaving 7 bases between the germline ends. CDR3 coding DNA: TGTGCCAGCAGTTTATGGGGAGCTGAAGCTTTCTTT. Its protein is CASSLWGAEAFF.

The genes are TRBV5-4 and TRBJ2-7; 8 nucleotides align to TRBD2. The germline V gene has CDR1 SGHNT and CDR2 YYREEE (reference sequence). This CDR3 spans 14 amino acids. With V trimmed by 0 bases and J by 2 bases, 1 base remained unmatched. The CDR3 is CASSLAGGAYEQYF. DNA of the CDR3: TGTGCCAGCAGCTTGGCGGGGGGGGCCTACGAGCAGTACTTC.

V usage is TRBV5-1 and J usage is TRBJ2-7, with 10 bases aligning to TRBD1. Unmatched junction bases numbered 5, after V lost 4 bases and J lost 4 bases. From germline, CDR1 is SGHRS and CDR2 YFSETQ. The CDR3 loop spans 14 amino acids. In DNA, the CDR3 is TGCGCCAGCAGCGTACCGGGACAGGGGTACGAGCAGTACTTC. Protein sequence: CASSVPGQGYEQYF.

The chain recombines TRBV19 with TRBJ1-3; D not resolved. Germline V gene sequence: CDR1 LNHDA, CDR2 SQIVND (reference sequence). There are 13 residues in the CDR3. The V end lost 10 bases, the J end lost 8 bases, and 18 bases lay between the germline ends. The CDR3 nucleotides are TGTGCCATTGCTGACACGGGAGGTGACACCATATATTTT. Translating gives CAIADTGGDTIYF. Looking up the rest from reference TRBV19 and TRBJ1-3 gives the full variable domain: DGGITQSPKYLFRKEGQNVTLSCEQNLNHDAMYWYRQDPGQGLRLIYYSQIVNDFQKGDIAEGYSVSREKKESFPLTVTSAQKNPTAFYLCAIADTGGDTIYFGEGSWLTVV.

The CDR3 reads CASSPGGSNQPQHF. CDR3 sequence (DNA): TGTGCCAGCAGTCCGGGGGGGAGCAATCAGCCCCAGCATTTT. V is TRBV28 and J is TRBJ1-5; D perhaps matches TRBD1 (5 bases). The CDR3 covers 14 residues. Germline V gives CDR1 MDHEN, CDR2 SYDVKM. The V end was cut by 5 bases, the J end by 1 base, with 9 bases between.

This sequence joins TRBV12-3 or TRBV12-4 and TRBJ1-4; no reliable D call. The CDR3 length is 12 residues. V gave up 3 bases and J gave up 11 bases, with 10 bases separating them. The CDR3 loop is CASSLLGEKLFF. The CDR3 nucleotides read TGTGCCAGCAGTTTGCTCGGGGAGAAACTGTTTTTT.

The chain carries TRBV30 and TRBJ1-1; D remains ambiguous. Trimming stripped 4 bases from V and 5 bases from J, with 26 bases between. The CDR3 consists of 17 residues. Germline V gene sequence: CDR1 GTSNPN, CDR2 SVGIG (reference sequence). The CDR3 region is CAWNYTLLSLNPTEAFF. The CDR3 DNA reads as TGTGCCTGGAACTACACCCTCCTGAGCCTAAACCCAACTGAAGCTTTCTTT.

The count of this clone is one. The CDR3 loop reads CASSRAGRKLFF. Written as DNA, the CDR3 is TGTGCCAGCAGTCGCGCAGGGAGGAAACTGTTTTTT. The chain has TRBV12-3 or TRBV12-4 and TRBJ1-4, with D possibly TRBD1 on 5 matching bases. The V and J ends lost 5 bases and 11 bases respectively, with 12 bases between them. The CDR3 spans 12 residues.